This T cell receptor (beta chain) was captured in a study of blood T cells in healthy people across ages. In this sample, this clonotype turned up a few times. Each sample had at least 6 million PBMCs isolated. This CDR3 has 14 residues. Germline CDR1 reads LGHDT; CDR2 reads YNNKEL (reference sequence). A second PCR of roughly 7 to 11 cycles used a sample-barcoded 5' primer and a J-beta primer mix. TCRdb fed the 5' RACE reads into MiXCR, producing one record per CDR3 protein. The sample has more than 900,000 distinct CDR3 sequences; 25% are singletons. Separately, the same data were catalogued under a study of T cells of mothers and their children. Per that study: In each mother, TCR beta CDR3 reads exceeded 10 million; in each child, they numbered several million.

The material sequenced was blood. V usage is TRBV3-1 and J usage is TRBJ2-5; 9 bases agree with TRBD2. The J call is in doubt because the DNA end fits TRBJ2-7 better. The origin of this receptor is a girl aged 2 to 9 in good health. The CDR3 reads CASSQGLAHDEQYF. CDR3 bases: TGTGCCAGCAGCCAGGGACTAGCCCATGACGAGCAGTACTTC.